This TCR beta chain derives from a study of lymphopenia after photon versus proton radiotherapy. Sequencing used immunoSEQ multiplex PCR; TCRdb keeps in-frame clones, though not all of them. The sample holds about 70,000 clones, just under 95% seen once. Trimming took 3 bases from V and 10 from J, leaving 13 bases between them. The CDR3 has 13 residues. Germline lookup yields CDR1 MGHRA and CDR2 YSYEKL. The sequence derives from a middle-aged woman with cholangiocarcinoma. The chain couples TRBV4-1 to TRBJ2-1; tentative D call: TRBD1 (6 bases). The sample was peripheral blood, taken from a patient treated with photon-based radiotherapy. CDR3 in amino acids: CASSHPRGTEQFF. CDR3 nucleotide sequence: TGCGCCAGCAGCCACCCTAGGGGGACGGAGCAGTTCTTC.